These T cell receptor beta chains were read from a single sample in a study of T cell responses to AZD1222 COVID-19 vaccine. Some clones are missing from TCRdb's copy, which holds only in-frame ones; the method was immunoSEQ multiplex PCR. The sample holds approximately 140,000 clones, 92% seen once. Sample: peripheral blood, taken on day 0 of AZD1222 vaccination. Source of these receptors: an adult in good health. Each CDR3 is given with its conserved first and last residue. The order of the fields is D gene, J gene, V gene, clone size, CDR3 protein, CDR3 DNA. A D gene is named only where the DNA matches it firmly. Rows may omit the clone size; those that give it use once, few, many or a size class.

D: TRBD2; J: TRBJ2-2; V: TRBV7-3; size: NA; CDR3: CASSLIPAGKDTGELFF; DNA: TGTGCCAGCAGCTTAATTCCAGCGGGGAAGGACACCGGGGAGCTGTTTTTT
D: NA; J: TRBJ1-5; V: TRBV9; size: NA; CDR3: CASSAREGQAQHF; DNA: TGTGCCAGCAGCGCCCGAGAGGGCCAGGCCCAGCATTTT
D: NA; J: TRBJ1-1; V: TRBV11-3; size: NA; CDR3: CASSLGRANTEAFF; DNA: TGTGCCAGCAGCTTAGGGAGGGCGAACACTGAAGCTTTCTTT
D: TRBD2; J: TRBJ2-3; V: TRBV4-3; size: NA; CDR3: CASSQEGSGRAGSDTQYF; DNA: TGCGCCAGCAGCCAAGAGGGTAGCGGGAGGGCCGGGTCAGATACGCAGTATTTT
D: NA; J: TRBJ2-7; V: TRBV28; size: NA; CDR3: CASSSFSDYSYEQYF; DNA: TGTGCCAGCAGTTCATTTTCGGACTACTCCTACGAGCAGTACTTC
D: TRBD2; J: TRBJ2-3; V: TRBV10-3; size: NA; CDR3: CAISELAGSTDTQYF; DNA: TGTGCCATCAGTGAACTAGCGGGAAGCACAGATACGCAGTATTTT
D: NA; J: TRBJ1-5; V: TRBV19; size: NA; CDR3: CASSIQAGGQPQHF; DNA: TGTGCCAGTAGCATACAGGCAGGCGGCCAGCCCCAGCATTTT
D: NA; J: TRBJ2-5; V: TRBV5-4; size: NA; CDR3: CASSWPGPQETQYF; DNA: TGTGCCAGCAGCTGGCCGGGACCACAAGAGACCCAGTACTTC
D: TRBD2; J: TRBJ2-1; V: TRBV19; size: NA; CDR3: CASNLGTSGSYNEQFF; DNA: TGTGCCAGTAACTTGGGGACTAGCGGTTCCTACAATGAGCAGTTCTTC
D: TRBD2; J: TRBJ2-7; V: TRBV2; size: once; CDR3: CARGSGTPVYEQYF; DNA: TGTGCCCGGGGTAGCGGGACTCCGGTCTACGAGCAGTACTTC
D: NA; J: TRBJ2-2; V: TRBV6-2/TRBV6-3; size: NA; CDR3: CASSYSIRAGELFF; DNA: TGTGCCAGCAGTTACTCGATAAGGGCCGGGGAGCTGTTTTTT
D: NA; J: TRBJ1-3; V: TRBV7-2; size: NA; CDR3: CASSPRGGRGNTIYF; DNA: TGTGCCAGCAGCCCGAGGGGGGGGAGAGGAAACACCATATATTTT
D: TRBD2; J: TRBJ2-2; V: TRBV20-1; size: NA; CDR3: CSASSGSFNTGELFF; DNA: TGCAGTGCTAGTAGCGGGAGTTTCAACACCGGGGAGCTGTTTTTT
D: NA; J: TRBJ2-1; V: TRBV12-3/TRBV12-4; size: NA; CDR3: CASSLVRDEQFF; DNA: TGTGCCAGCAGTTTAGTTAGGGATGAGCAGTTCTTC
D: NA; J: TRBJ2-7; V: TRBV6-6; size: once; CDR3: CASSYGGADEQYF; DNA: TGTGCCAGCAGTTACGGGGGTGCGGACGAGCAGTACTTC
D: NA; J: TRBJ1-3; V: TRBV4-3; size: NA; CDR3: CASSQDSAAGNTIYF; DNA: TGCGCCAGCAGCCAAGATTCGGCGGCTGGAAACACCATATATTTT
D: NA; J: TRBJ2-3; V: TRBV5-1; size: NA; CDR3: CASTAGGRPNTDTQYF; DNA: TGCGCCAGCACGGCCGGGGGCAGACCCAACACAGATACGCAGTATTTT
D: NA; J: TRBJ1-3; V: TRBV23-1; size: NA; CDR3: CASSHPGRQLVEGSGNTIYF; DNA: TGCGCCAGCAGTCACCCAGGGCGGCAGCTCGTCGAAGGGTCTGGAAACACCATATATTTT
D: TRBD1; J: TRBJ1-2; V: TRBV5-6; size: NA; CDR3: CASSEGTGGIYGYTF; DNA: TGTGCCAGCAGCGAAGGGACAGGGGGCATCTATGGCTACACCTTC
D: TRBD1; J: TRBJ1-3; V: TRBV5-4; size: NA; CDR3: CASSLQGEGNTIYF; DNA: TGTGCCAGCAGCCTTCAGGGGGAAGGAAACACCATATATTTT
D: TRBD1; J: TRBJ2-2; V: TRBV11-3; size: NA; CDR3: CASSQNRGGGELFF; DNA: TGTGCCAGCAGCCAAAACAGGGGCGGCGGGGAGCTGTTTTTT
D: TRBD2; J: TRBJ2-7; V: TRBV3-1/TRBV3-2; size: NA; CDR3: CASSQGLSTTYEQYF; DNA: TGTGCCAGCAGCCAGGGACTATCCACCACCTACGAGCAGTACTTC
D: TRBD2; J: TRBJ2-1; V: TRBV5-6; size: NA; CDR3: CASSPSGIAYNEQFF; DNA: TGTGCCAGCAGCCCTAGCGGGATCGCCTACAATGAGCAGTTCTTC
D: NA; J: TRBJ1-4; V: TRBV28; size: NA; CDR3: CASSRPRSPNEKLFF; DNA: TGTGCCAGCAGTCGACCAAGGTCCCCGAATGAAAAACTGTTTTTT
D: NA; J: TRBJ2-2; V: TRBV5-1; size: NA; CDR3: CASSLRRQTGELFF; DNA: TGCGCCAGCAGCTTGCGCCGGCAGACCGGGGAGCTGTTTTTT
D: NA; J: TRBJ2-3; V: TRBV5-1; size: NA; CDR3: CASSRRSTDTQYF; DNA: TGCGCCAGCAGCCGCAGGTCCACAGATACGCAGTATTTT
D: NA; J: TRBJ2-2; V: TRBV19; size: NA; CDR3: CASSTYTGELFF; DNA: TGTGCCAGTAGTACGTACACCGGGGAGCTGTTTTTT
D: NA; J: TRBJ2-1; V: TRBV9; size: NA; CDR3: CASSVGYSYNEQFF; DNA: TGTGCCAGCAGCGTAGGCTACTCCTACAATGAGCAGTTCTTC
D: TRBD1; J: TRBJ2-7; V: TRBV6-5; size: NA; CDR3: CASSQTGVFYEQYF; DNA: TGTGCCAGCAGTCAGACAGGGGTTTTTTACGAGCAGTACTTC
D: NA; J: TRBJ1-1; V: TRBV6-5; size: NA; CDR3: CASSWSRQTEAFF; DNA: TGTGCCAGCAGTTGGTCGCGTCAGACTGAAGCTTTCTTT
D: TRBD1; J: TRBJ1-2; V: TRBV20-1; size: NA; CDR3: CSASPRGLGYTF; DNA: TGCAGTGCTAGTCCCAGGGGGCTCGGCTACACCTTC
D: NA; J: TRBJ2-1; V: TRBV11-1; size: NA; CDR3: CASSSPPTGPYNEQFF; DNA: TGTGCCAGCAGCTCGCCCCCGACAGGACCATACAATGAGCAGTTCTTC
D: TRBD1; J: TRBJ1-5; V: TRBV30; size: NA; CDR3: CAWNIQGADQPQHF; DNA: TGTGCCTGGAATATACAGGGGGCTGATCAGCCCCAGCATTTT
D: NA; J: TRBJ1-5; V: TRBV19; size: once; CDR3: CASNGALQRNQPQHF; DNA: TGTGCGAGTAATGGGGCTCTTCAGCGCAATCAGCCCCAGCATTTT
D: NA; J: TRBJ1-3; V: TRBV6-8; size: NA; CDR3: CASSDKGRTSHGNTIYF; DNA: TGTGCCAGCAGCGACAAGGGACGGACTTCTCATGGAAACACCATATATTTT
D: NA; J: TRBJ1-4; V: TRBV18; size: NA; CDR3: CASSPRGSGTNEKLFF; DNA: TGTGCCAGCTCACCAAGGGGGAGCGGGACTAATGAAAAACTGTTTTTT
D: TRBD2; J: TRBJ2-5; V: TRBV6-2/TRBV6-3; size: NA; CDR3: CASSPEGLAGGLRTQYF; DNA: TGTGCCAGCAGCCCCGAGGGACTAGCGGGAGGGTTGAGGACCCAGTACTTC
D: NA; J: TRBJ2-7; V: TRBV3-1/TRBV3-2; size: NA; CDR3: CASRDSGDRAFKQYF; DNA: TGTGCCAGCAGGGACTCAGGAGACCGAGCCTTCAAGCAGTACTTC
D: TRBD1; J: TRBJ2-2; V: TRBV25-1; size: NA; CDR3: CASGLPGQGAPGELFF; DNA: TGTGCCAGCGGGCTTCCGGGACAGGGGGCTCCCGGGGAGCTGTTTTTT
D: TRBD1; J: TRBJ1-3; V: TRBV12-5; size: NA; CDR3: CASGPTGESGNTIYF; DNA: TGTGCTAGTGGTCCGACAGGGGAGAGCGGAAACACCATATATTTT
D: NA; J: TRBJ1-3; V: TRBV3-1/TRBV3-2; size: NA; CDR3: CASSLRAPSGNTIYF; DNA: TGTGCCAGCAGCCTCCGGGCCCCCTCTGGAAACACCATATATTTT
D: TRBD1; J: TRBJ2-7; V: TRBV10-1; size: NA; CDR3: CASRRRDRGRYEQYF; DNA: TGCGCCAGCAGGAGGAGAGACAGGGGTCGCTACGAGCAGTACTTC
D: TRBD2; J: TRBJ2-7; V: TRBV9; size: NA; CDR3: CASSGTSGSYEQYF; DNA: TGTGCCAGCAGCGGGACTAGCGGATCCTACGAGCAGTACTTC
D: NA; J: TRBJ2-1; V: TRBV13; size: NA; CDR3: CASSSQPGTEQFF; DNA: TGTGCCAGCAGCTCCCAACCAGGCACTGAGCAGTTCTTC
D: NA; J: TRBJ2-7; V: TRBV5-4; size: NA; CDR3: CASSLGTQRNEQYF; DNA: TGTGCCAGCAGCTTGGGGACCCAGAGGAACGAGCAGTACTTC
D: NA; J: TRBJ2-1; V: TRBV6-4; size: NA; CDR3: CASSDSGVFWVF; DNA: TGTGCCAGCAGTGACTCGGGGGTCTTCTGGGTCTTC
D: NA; J: TRBJ1-2; V: TRBV5-6; size: NA; CDR3: CASSPDSNYGYTF; DNA: TGTGCCAGCAGCCCTGACAGTAACTATGGCTACACCTTC
D: TRBD2; J: TRBJ2-1; V: TRBV9; size: NA; CDR3: CASSVTSGGRNEQFF; DNA: TGTGCCAGCAGCGTGACTAGCGGAGGACGCAATGAGCAGTTCTTC
D: NA; J: TRBJ2-1; V: TRBV5-1; size: NA; CDR3: CASSQRTGPGSYNEQFF; DNA: TGCGCCAGCAGCCAACGCACGGGCCCCGGCTCCTACAATGAGCAGTTCTTC
D: NA; J: TRBJ1-1; V: TRBV6-5; size: few; CDR3: CASSYRGGFYEAFF; DNA: TGTGCCAGCAGTTACCGGGGCGGGTTCTATGAAGCTTTCTTT
D: TRBD2; J: TRBJ2-1; V: TRBV30; size: NA; CDR3: CAWSVPLAGDNTEQFF; DNA: TGTGCCTGGAGTGTACCACTAGCGGGAGATAATACTGAGCAGTTCTTC
D: NA; J: TRBJ1-1; V: TRBV30; size: NA; CDR3: CAWSPTRGEAFF; DNA: TGTGCCTGGAGCCCTACCCGGGGTGAAGCTTTCTTT
D: NA; J: TRBJ1-3; V: TRBV4-3; size: NA; CDR3: CASSQDGKGLSGNTIYF; DNA: TGCGCCAGCAGCCAAGATGGAAAGGGGCTATCTGGAAACACCATATATTTT